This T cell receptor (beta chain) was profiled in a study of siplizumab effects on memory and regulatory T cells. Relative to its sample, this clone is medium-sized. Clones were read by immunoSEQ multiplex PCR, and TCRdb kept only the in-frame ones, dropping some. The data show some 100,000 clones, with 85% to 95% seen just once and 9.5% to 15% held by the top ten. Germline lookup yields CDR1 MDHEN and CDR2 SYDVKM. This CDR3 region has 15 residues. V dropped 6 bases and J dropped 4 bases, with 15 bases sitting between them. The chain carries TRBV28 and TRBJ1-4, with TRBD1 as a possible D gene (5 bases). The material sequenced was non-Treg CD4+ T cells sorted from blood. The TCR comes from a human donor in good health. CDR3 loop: CASRFGGRDNEKLFF. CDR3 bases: TGTGCCAGCAGGTTCGGGGGGAGAGATAATGAAAAACTGTTTTTT.